This T cell receptor (beta chain) was identified in a study of blood T cell repertoires in COVID-19. Across the study: Acute-phase and convalescent COVID-19 samples originated in the United States, Italy and Spain. The cDNA or gDNA used as material had been derived from T cells, B-cell-depleted T cells, or PBMCs.

TCRdb keeps only in-frame clones here, not all; method: immunoSEQ multiplex PCR. The profile shows around 250,000 clones, around 83% of them singletons. V was pared by 6 bases and J by 1 base, with 12 bases between. The CDR3 spans 14 residues. Germline lookup yields CDR1 SEHNR and CDR2 FQNEAQ (reference sequence). This rearrangement joins TRBV7-9 to TRBJ1-1; D is possibly TRBD1 (6 bases). This TCR came from a man between 18 and 29 years old with active or convalescent COVID-19. Input material: peripheral blood. The CDR3 DNA sequence: TGTGCCAGCAGGAAACAGGGCGAGAACACTGAAGCTTTCTTT. Amino acids: CASRKQGENTEAFF.